These 18 T cell receptor beta chains originate from one sample sequenced in a study of T cell responses to AZD1222 COVID-19 vaccine. TCRdb keeps only in-frame clones here, not all; method: immunoSEQ multiplex PCR. In the table there are 150,000 or so clones, about nine tenths of which are singletons. The input for sequencing was peripheral blood, taken 28 days after the second AZD1222 dose. The receptors come from an adult who received the AZD1222 COVID-19 vaccine.

The chain is built from TRBV12-5 and TRBJ1-1, with a possible D match to TRBD1 (6 bases). Per germline, CDR1 LGHNT and CDR2 FRNRAP. The length of the CDR3 is 14 residues. The V and J ends lost 5 bases and 0 bases respectively, with 10 bases between them. The CDR3 coding sequence is TGTGCTAGTGGTCTCGGACAGCTGAACACTGAAGCTTTCTTT. It specifies CASGLGQLNTEAFF.

V is TRBV19 and J is TRBJ1-6, with TRBD1 as a possible D gene (6 bases). Germline values: CDR1 LNHDA, CDR2 SQIVND (reference sequence). V was shortened by 6 bases and J by 7 bases, with 19 bases between the two germline ends. The CDR3 totals 16 residues. CDR3 coding DNA: TGTGCCAGTAGGTTTACGATAGCGGACAGAAATTCACCCCTCCACTTT. Its protein is CASRFTIADRNSPLHF. The whole variable domain, filled in from reference TRBV19 and TRBJ1-6, reads DGGITQSPKYLFRKEGQNVTLSCEQNLNHDAMYWYRQDPGQGLRLIYYSQIVNDFQKGDIAEGYSVSREKKESFPLTVTSAQKNPTAFYLCASRFTIADRNSPLHFGNGTRLTVT.

The chain employs TRBV9 and TRBJ1-5; D may be TRBD1 (5 bases). V lost 0 bases, J lost 5 bases, and 12 bases lay in between. This CDR3 spans 15 amino acids. Germline V gene data show CDR1 as SGDLS and CDR2 as YYNGEE. The CDR3 bases are TGTGCCAGCAGCGTAGTGGCGGGGGATCATCAGCCCCAGCATTTT. Encoded protein: CASSVVAGDHQPQHF.

The rearrangement links TRBV9 to TRBJ2-5; D gene ambiguous. Germline-derived CDR1 and CDR2 are SGDLS and YYNGEE. CDR3 length: 14 amino acids. Trimming left V 0 bases short and J 5 bases short, with 11 bases between. This CDR3 reads CASSVVSSGETQYF. The CDR3 DNA reads TGTGCCAGCAGCGTAGTCTCCTCCGGGGAGACCCAGTACTTC.

The genes are TRBV19 and TRBJ1-5, with D hard to call. The CDR3 spans 16 residues. V was cut by 7 bases and J by 0 bases, with 16 bases left in between. Looked up from germline, CDR1 is LNHDA and CDR2 is SQIVND (reference sequence). CDR3 amino acids: CASTRDHLNSNQPQHF. DNA of the CDR3: TGTGCCAGTACTAGGGATCACCTTAATAGCAATCAGCCCCAGCATTTT.

V is TRBV3-1 (or the pseudogene TRBV3-2) and J is TRBJ1-5; 7 positions match TRBD1. The CDR3 has 16 amino acids. Germline V gives CDR1 LGHDT, CDR2 YNNKEL (reference sequence). V lost 0 bases to trimming and J lost 7 bases; unmatched junction nucleotides: 9. DNA for the CDR3: TGTGCCAGCAGCCAAGAATTCCCACAGGGGCAACAGCCCCAGCATTTT. It is translated as CASSQEFPQGQQPQHF.

The J gene is TRBJ1-4, the V gene TRBV6-5; 7 bases map to TRBD1. After removal of 6 bases from V and 5 bases from J, the junction contained 9 bases not matched to a gene. The CDR3 sequence is 15 residues long. Germline loops: CDR1 MNHEY, CDR2 SVGAGI. In nucleotides, the CDR3 is TGTGCCAGCAGAGCATGGGACAGTACGAATGAAAAACTGTTTTTT. It codes for CASRAWDSTNEKLFF.

The chain recombines TRBV5-1 with TRBJ2-1, with 8 bases matching TRBD2. CDR3 length equals 15 residues. The germline gives CDR1 SGHRS, CDR2 YFSETQ. V lost 0 bases, J lost 2 bases, and 1 base stayed unmatched. The CDR3 loop reads CASSLGAGAYNEQFF. The CDR3 nucleotides are TGCGCCAGCAGCTTGGGAGCGGGAGCCTACAATGAGCAGTTCTTC.

This clone appeared a single time. The chain recombines TRBV13 with TRBJ2-7, with D maybe TRBD1 (5 bases). The germline CDR1 and CDR2 sequences are PRHDT and FYEKMQ (reference sequence). The CDR3 consists of 15 residues. Trimming stripped 0 bases from V and 5 bases from J, with 14 bases between. The CDR3 loop reads CASSLGPGQVDEQYF. CDR3 DNA sequence: TGTGCCAGCAGCTTAGGCCCAGGGCAGGTTGACGAGCAGTACTTC.

The gene calls are TRBV30 and TRBJ2-4, with D unclear. Per germline, CDR1 GTSNPN and CDR2 SVGIG (reference sequence). The CDR3 length is 14 residues. The V end was cut by 1 base, the J end by 9 bases, with 16 bases between. CDR3 sequence reads: CAWSATQKGGIQYF. The CDR3 DNA is TGTGCCTGGAGTGCGACTCAAAAAGGTGGCATTCAGTACTTC. Complete variable domain (other parts from reference TRBV30 and TRBJ2-4): SQTIHQWPATLVQPVGSPLSLECTVEGTSNPNLYWYRQAAGRGLQLLFYSVGIGQISSEVPQNLSASRPQDRQFILSSKKLLLSDSGFYLCAWSATQKGGIQYFGAGTRLSVL.

Worth noting for this clone: At the DNA level, this CDR3 is encoded by other sequences in the same sample as well. The chain recombines TRBV18 with TRBJ1-1; D not certain. The CDR3 extends over 13 amino acids. Germline CDR1 KGHSH, CDR2 LQKENI. The V gene lost 3 bases and the J gene lost 1 base, with 6 bases spanning the gap. The CDR3 DNA follows: TGTGCCAGCTCACCGCGGCAGAACACTGAAGCTTTCTTT. It specifies CASSPRQNTEAFF.

This clone was seen once. The V and J genes are TRBV2 and TRBJ2-7; no reliable D call. The CDR3 has 12 residues. V dropped 6 bases and J dropped 0 bases, with 6 bases sitting between them. Germline lookup yields CDR1 SNHLY and CDR2 FYNNEI. CDR3 loop: CASREASYEQYF. Written as DNA, the CDR3 is TGTGCCAGCAGAGAGGCCTCCTACGAGCAGTACTTC.

The CDR3 DNA is TGCGCCAGCAGCCAAGATCCTCCATCTCTCGTTGAAAAACTGTTTTTT. This codes for CASSQDPPSLVEKLFF. This chain uses TRBV4-1 with TRBJ1-4; the D is unclear. The CDR3 runs to 16 residues. Per germline, CDR1 MGHRA and CDR2 YSYEKL. V was trimmed by 0 bases and J by 7 bases, leaving 15 bases between them.

The genes are TRBV4-1 and TRBJ1-2; TRBD1 is a possible D gene (5 bases). V was cut by 1 base and J by 4 bases, with 10 bases left in between. CDR3 length: 14 residues. Germline V CDR1 and CDR2: MGHRA, YSYEKL. The DNA of the CDR3 is TGCGCCAGCAGCCAAGTAGCGGGGGGCTATGGCTACACCTTC. This translates into CASSQVAGGYGYTF.

The chain links TRBV6-5 to TRBJ1-1; weak D call: TRBD1 (5 bases). Trimming left V 8 bases short and J 3 bases short, with 7 bases between. The CDR3 is 11 amino acids. Germline CDR1 is MNHEY and CDR2 is SVGAGI. CDR3 region: CASAGHTEAFF. In DNA, the CDR3 is TGTGCCAGCGCGGGACACACTGAAGCTTTCTTT.

The chain employs TRBV25-1 and TRBJ1-3, with D perhaps TRBD1 (6 bases). CDR3 length: 14 amino acids. Germline lookup yields CDR1 MGHDK and CDR2 SYGVNS. V gave up 5 bases and J gave up 4 bases, with 12 bases separating them. In nucleotides, the CDR3 is TGTGCCAGCAGTTCCACAGGGAGGGGAAACACCATATATTTT. Its protein product is CASSSTGRGNTIYF.

This rearrangement joins TRBV4-1 to TRBJ1-1, with D hard to call. The CDR3 runs to 13 residues. CDR1 MGHRA and CDR2 YSYEKL come from the germline V gene. With 1 base removed from V and 4 bases from J, the gap between germline ends came to 7 bases. The CDR3 nucleotides are TGCGCCAGCAGCCAAGTTCTTGGCACTGAAGCTTTCTTT. This gives the protein CASSQVLGTEAFF.

The chain couples TRBV7-9 to TRBJ2-7, with TRBD1 identical over 8 bases. V was pared by 1 base and J by 2 bases, with 4 bases of the junction left unmatched. The CDR3 totals 15 residues. Germline-derived CDR1 and CDR2 are SEHNR and FQNEAQ (reference sequence). This chain's CDR3 is CASSLGTGTAYEQYF. The CDR3 nucleotides read TGTGCCAGCAGCTTAGGGACAGGGACGGCCTACGAGCAGTACTTC.